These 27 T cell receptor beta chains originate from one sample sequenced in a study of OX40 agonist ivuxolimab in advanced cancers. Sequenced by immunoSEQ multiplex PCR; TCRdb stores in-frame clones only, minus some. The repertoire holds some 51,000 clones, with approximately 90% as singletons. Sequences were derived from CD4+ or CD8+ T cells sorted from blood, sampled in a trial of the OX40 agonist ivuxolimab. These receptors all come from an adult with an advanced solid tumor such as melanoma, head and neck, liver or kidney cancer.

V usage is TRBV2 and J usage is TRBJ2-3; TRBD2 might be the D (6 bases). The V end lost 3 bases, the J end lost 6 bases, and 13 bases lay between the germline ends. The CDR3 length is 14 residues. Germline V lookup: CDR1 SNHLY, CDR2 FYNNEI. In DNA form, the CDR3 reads TGTGCCAGCAGTGAGGGGGAGGCTCTCGATACGCAGTATTTT. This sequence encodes CASSEGEALDTQYF.

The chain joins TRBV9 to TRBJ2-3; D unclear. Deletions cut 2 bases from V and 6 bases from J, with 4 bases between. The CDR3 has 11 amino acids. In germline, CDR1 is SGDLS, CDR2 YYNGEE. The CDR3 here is CASSVGDTQYF. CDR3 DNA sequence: TGTGCCAGCAGCGTCGGGGATACGCAGTATTTT.

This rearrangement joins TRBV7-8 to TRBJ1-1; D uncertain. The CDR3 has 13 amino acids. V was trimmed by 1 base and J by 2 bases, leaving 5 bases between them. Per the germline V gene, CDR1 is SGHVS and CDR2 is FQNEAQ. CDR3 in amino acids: CASSLGYNTEAFF. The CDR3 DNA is TGTGCCAGCAGCTTAGGATACAACACTGAAGCTTTCTTT.

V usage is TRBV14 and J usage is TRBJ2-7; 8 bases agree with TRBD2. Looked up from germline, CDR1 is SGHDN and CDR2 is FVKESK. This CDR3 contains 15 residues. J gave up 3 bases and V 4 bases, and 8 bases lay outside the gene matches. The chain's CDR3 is CASSRGTRNLYEQYF. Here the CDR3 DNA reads TGTGCCAGCAGCCGCGGGACTAGGAATCTCTACGAGCAGTACTTC.

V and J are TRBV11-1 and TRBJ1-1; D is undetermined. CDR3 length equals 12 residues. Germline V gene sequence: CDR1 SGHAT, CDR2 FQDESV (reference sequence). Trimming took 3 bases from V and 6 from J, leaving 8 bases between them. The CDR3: CASSFGFAEAFF. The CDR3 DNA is TGTGCCAGCAGCTTTGGGTTCGCTGAAGCTTTCTTT.

The CDR3: CASSGTGVGHLSNEQFF. The CDR3 DNA reads as TGTGCCAGCTCCGGGACAGGGGTCGGCCATCTTTCGAATGAGCAGTTCTTC. The chain recombines TRBV2 with TRBJ2-1; 10 bases align to TRBD1. CDR3 length: 17 residues. Germline V lookup: CDR1 SNHLY, CDR2 FYNNEI. V lost 8 bases to trimming and J lost 7 bases; unmatched junction nucleotides: 17.

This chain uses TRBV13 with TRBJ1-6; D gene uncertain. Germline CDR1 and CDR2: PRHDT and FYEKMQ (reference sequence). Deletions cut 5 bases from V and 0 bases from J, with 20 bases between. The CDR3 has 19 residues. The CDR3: CASSPLSDISFSYNSPLHF. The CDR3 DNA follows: TGTGCCAGCAGCCCTCTAAGCGACATCTCCTTCTCCTATAATTCACCCCTCCACTTT.

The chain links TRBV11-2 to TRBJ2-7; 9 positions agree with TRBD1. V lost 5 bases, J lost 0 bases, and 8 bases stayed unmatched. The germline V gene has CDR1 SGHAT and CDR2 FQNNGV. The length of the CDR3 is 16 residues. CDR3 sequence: CASSAKDRGHSYEQYF. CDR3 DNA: TGTGCCAGCAGCGCCAAGGACAGGGGCCACTCCTACGAGCAGTACTTC. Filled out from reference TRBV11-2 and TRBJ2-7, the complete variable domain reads EAGVAQSPRYKIIEKRQSVAFWCNPISGHATLYWYQQILGQGPKLLIQFQNNGVVDDSQLPKDRFSAERLKGVDSTLKIQPAKLEDSAVYLCASSAKDRGHSYEQYFGPGTRLTVT.

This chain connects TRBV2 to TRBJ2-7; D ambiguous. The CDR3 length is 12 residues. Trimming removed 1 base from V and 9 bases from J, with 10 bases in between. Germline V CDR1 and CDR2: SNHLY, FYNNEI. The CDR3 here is CASSEELEGQYF. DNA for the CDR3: TGTGCCAGCAGTGAAGAGCTAGAAGGGCAGTACTTC.

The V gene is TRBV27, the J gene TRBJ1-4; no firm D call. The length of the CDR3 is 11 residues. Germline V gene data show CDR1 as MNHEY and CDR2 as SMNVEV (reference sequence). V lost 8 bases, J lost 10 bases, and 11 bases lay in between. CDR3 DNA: TGTGCCAGCTCTACCGCGGGAAAACTGTTTTTT. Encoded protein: CASSTAGKLFF.

CDR3 nucleotides: TGTGCCAGCAGCCAAGTCGCGGGTCTTGGCTACACCTTC. It yields the protein CASSQVAGLGYTF. The chain recombines TRBV14 with TRBJ1-2, with unresolved D. The CDR3 has 13 residues. CDR1 is SGHDN and CDR2 is FVKESK in the germline V gene. Trimming pared 1 base from V and 7 bases from J, leaving 10 bases between.

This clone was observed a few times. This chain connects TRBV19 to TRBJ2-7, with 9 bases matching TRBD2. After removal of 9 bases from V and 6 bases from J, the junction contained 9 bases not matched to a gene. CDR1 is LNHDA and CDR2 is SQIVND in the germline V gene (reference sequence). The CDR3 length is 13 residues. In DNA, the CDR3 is TGTGCCAGCGCGCCTAGCGGGGCTGGCGAGCAGTACTTC. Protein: CASAPSGAGEQYF. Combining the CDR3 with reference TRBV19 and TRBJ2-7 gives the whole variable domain DGGITQSPKYLFRKEGQNVTLSCEQNLNHDAMYWYRQDPGQGLRLIYYSQIVNDFQKGDIAEGYSVSREKKESFPLTVTSAQKNPTAFYLCASAPSGAGEQYFGPGTRLTVT.

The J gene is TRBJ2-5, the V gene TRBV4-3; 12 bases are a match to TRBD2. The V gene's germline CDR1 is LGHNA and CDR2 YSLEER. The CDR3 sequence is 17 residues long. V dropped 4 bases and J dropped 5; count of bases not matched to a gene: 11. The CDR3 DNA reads TGCGCCAGCAGCCCCGAACGGCTAGCGGGGGGGAAGGAGACCCAGTACTTC. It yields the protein CASSPERLAGGKETQYF.

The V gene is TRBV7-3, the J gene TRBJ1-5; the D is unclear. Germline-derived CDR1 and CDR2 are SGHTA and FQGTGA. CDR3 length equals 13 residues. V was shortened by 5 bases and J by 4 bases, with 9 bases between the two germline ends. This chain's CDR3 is CASSQNPNQPQHF. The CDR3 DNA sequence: TGTGCCAGCAGCCAAAATCCAAATCAGCCCCAGCATTTT.

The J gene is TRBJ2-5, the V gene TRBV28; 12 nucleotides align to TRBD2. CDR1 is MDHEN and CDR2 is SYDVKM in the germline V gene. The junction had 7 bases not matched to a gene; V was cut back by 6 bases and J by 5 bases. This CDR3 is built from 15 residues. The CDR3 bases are TGTGCCAGCAGACTAGCGGGGGGTGTTCGGGAGACCCAGTACTTC. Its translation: CASRLAGGVRETQYF.

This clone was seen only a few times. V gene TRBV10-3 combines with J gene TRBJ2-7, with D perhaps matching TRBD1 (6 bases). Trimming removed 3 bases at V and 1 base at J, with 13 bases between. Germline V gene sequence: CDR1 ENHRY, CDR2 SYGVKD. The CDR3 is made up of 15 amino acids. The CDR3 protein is CAISDKTTGSYEQYF. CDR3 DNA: TGTGCCATCAGTGATAAAACGACAGGATCCTACGAGCAGTACTTC.

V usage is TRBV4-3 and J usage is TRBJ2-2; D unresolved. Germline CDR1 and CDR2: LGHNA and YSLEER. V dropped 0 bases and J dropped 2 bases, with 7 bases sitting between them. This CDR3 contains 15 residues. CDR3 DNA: TGCGCCAGCAGCCAAGACTTGGCAAACACCGGGGAGCTGTTTTTT. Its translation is CASSQDLANTGELFF.

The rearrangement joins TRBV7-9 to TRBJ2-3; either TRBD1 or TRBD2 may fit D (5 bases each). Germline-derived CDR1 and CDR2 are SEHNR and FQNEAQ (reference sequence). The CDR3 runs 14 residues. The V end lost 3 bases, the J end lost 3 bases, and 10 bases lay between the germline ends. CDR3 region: CASSLLGETDTQYF. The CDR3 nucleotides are TGTGCCAGCAGCTTGTTGGGGGAAACAGATACGCAGTATTTT.

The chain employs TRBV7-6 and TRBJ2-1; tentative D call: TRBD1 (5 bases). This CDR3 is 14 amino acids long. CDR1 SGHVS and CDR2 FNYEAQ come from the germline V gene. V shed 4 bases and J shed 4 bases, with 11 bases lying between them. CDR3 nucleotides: TGTGCCAGCAGCTCCAAGACAGATTACAATGAGCAGTTCTTC. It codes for CASSSKTDYNEQFF.

The CDR3, as DNA: TGTGCCAGCAGTTTCATGACAGGGGTCGATGAGCAGTTCTTC. Its translation is CASSFMTGVDEQFF. The gene calls are TRBV28 and TRBJ2-1; 8 nucleotides align to TRBD1. Germline CDR1 and CDR2: MDHEN and SYDVKM. The CDR3 has 14 residues. Trimming cost V 3 bases and J 8 bases; bases outside gene matches: 6. Full variable domain (rest looked up from reference TRBV28 and TRBJ2-1): DVKVTQSSRYLVKRTGEKVFLECVQDMDHENMFWYRQDPGLGLRLIYFSYDVKMKEKGDIPEGYSVSREKKERFSLILESASTNQTSMYLCASSFMTGVDEQFFGPGTRLTVL.

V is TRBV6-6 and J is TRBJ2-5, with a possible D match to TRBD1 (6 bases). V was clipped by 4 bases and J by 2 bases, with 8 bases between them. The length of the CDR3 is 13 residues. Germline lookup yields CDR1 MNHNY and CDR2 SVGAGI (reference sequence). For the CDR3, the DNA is TGTGCCAGCAGTTCAGGGGTTCAAGAGACCCAGTACTTC. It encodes CASSSGVQETQYF.

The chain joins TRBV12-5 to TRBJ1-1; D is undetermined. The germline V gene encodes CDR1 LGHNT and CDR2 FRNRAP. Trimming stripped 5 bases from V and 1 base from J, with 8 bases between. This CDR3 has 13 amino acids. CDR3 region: CASGTEGNTEAFF. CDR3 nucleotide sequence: TGTGCTAGTGGTACAGAGGGGAACACTGAAGCTTTCTTT. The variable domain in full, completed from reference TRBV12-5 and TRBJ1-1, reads DARVTQTPRHKVTEMGQEVTMRCQPILGHNTVFWYRQTMMQGLELLAYFRNRAPLDDSGMPKDRFSAEMPDATLATLKIQPSEPRDSAVYFCASGTEGNTEAFFGQGTRLTVV.

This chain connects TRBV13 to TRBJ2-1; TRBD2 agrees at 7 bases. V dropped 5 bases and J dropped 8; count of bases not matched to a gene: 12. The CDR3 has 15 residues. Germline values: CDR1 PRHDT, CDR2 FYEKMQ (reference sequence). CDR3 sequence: CASSRIVGGSYEQFF. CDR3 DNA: TGTGCCAGCAGCCGAATAGTTGGCGGGAGCTATGAGCAGTTCTTC.

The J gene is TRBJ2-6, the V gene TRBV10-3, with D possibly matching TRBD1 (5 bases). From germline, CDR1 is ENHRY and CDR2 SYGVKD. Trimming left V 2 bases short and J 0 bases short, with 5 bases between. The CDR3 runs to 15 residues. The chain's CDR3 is CAISEDSSGANVLTF. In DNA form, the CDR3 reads TGTGCCATCAGTGAGGACAGCTCTGGGGCCAACGTCCTGACTTTC.

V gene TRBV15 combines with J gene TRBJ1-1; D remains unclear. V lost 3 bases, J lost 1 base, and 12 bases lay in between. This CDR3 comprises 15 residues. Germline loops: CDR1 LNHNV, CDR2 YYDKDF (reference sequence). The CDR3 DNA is TGTGCCACCAGCAGTCCCGGGGTGGGGAACACTGAAGCTTTCTTT. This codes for CATSSPGVGNTEAFF.

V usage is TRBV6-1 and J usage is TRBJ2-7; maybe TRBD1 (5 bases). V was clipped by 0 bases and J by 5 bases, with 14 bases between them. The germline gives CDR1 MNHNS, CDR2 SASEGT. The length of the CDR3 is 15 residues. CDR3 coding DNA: TGTGCCAGCAGTGAAGCGCCCCAGACAGCCCACGAGCAGTACTTC. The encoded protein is CASSEAPQTAHEQYF.

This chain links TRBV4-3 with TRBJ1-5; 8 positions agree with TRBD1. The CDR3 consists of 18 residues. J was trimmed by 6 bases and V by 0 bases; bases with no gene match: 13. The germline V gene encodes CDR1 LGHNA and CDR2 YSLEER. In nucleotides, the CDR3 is TGCGCCAGCAGCCAAGATTGGCAGGGGGCCGGAGGGGGTCAGCCCCAGCATTTT. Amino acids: CASSQDWQGAGGGQPQHF.